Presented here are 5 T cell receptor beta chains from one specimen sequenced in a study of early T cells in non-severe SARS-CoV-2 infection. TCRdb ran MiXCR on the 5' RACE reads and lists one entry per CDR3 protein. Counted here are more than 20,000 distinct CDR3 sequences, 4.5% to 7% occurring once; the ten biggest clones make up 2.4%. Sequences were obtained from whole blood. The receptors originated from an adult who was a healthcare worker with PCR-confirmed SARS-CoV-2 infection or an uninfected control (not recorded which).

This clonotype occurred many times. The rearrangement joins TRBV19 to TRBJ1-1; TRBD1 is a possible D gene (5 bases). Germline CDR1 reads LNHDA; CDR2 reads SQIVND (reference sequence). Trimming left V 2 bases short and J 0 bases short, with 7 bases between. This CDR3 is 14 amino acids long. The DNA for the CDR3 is TGTGCCAGTAGTATATTGGGGCTGAACACTGAAGCTTTCTTT. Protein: CASSILGLNTEAFF.

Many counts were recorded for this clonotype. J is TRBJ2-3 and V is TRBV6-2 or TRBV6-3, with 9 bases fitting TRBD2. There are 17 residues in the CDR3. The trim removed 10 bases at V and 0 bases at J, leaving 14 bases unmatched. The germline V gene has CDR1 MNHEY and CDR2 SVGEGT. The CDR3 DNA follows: TGTGCCACCCTCTTTGAAGCGGGGGGAAGAAGCACAGATACGCAGTATTTT. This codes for CATLFEAGGRSTDTQYF.

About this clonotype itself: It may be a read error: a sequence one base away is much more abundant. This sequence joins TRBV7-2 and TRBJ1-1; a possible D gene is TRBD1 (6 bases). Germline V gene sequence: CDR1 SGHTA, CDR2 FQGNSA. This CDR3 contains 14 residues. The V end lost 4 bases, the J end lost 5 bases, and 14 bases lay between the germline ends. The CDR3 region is CASSSHRVRTEAFF. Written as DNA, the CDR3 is TGTGCCAGCAGCTCGCACAGGGTCAGAACTGAAGCTTTCTTT.

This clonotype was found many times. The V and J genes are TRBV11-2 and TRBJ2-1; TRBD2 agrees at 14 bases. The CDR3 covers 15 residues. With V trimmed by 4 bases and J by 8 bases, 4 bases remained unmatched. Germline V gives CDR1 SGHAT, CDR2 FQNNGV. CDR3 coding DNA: TGTGCCAGCAGCTGGACTAGCGGGGGGCCCGATGAGCAGTTCTTC. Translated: CASSWTSGGPDEQFF.

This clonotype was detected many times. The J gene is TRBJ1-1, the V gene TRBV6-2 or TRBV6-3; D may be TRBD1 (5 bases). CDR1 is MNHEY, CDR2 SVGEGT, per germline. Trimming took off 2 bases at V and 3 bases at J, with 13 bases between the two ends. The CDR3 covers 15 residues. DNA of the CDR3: TGTGCCAGCAGTTACATGGGGGTTGCGGACACTGAAGCTTTCTTT. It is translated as CASSYMGVADTEAFF.